A selection of T cell receptor beta chains follows, all from one sample in a study of OX40 agonist ivuxolimab in advanced cancers. Some clones are missing from TCRdb's copy, which holds only in-frame ones; the method was immunoSEQ multiplex PCR. There are 7,900 or so clones in the sample; roughly 87% occur only once, and just under 30% lies in the top ten. Sequences were derived from CD4+ or CD8+ T cells sorted from blood, sampled in a trial of the OX40 agonist ivuxolimab. These receptors all stem from an adult with an advanced solid tumor such as melanoma, head and neck, liver or kidney cancer. The CDR3 runs from the conserved cysteine through the conserved F or W.

J gene | V gene | CDR3 protein
TRBJ2-7 | TRBV4-1 | CASSQVLAGGYEQYF
TRBJ1-1 | TRBV5-1 | CASSLVGGGTEAFF
TRBJ2-3 | TRBV9 | CASSPRDRTYTQYF
TRBJ2-3 | TRBV2 | CASSHQEGGTDTQYF
TRBJ1-1 | TRBV27 | CASSSRRAAEAFF
TRBJ2-7 | TRBV28 | CASSLEGAQGYEQYF
TRBJ2-3 | TRBV9 | CASSVVPSPITDTQYF
TRBJ2-3 | TRBV11-3 | CASTIPKGFSTDTQYF
TRBJ1-1 | TRBV28 | CASSFVSTGEAFF
TRBJ1-1 | TRBV2 | CASRALRRSEAFF
TRBJ2-7 | TRBV27 | CASSSGTGGNEQYF
TRBJ2-1 | TRBV27 | CASKYGGNNEQFF
TRBJ1-6 | TRBV27 | CASTARAVNSPLHF
TRBJ2-2 | TRBV29-1 | CSVARGDTGELFF
TRBJ2-4 | TRBV4-1 | CASSHNSDIQYF
TRBJ2-1 | TRBV6-5 | CASRGQGASEQFF
TRBJ1-5 | TRBV23-1 | CASSLDESYQPQHF
TRBJ2-7 | TRBV4-1 | CASSQFPRPAAYEQYF
TRBJ2-3 | TRBV6-6 | CASRLLAGGAIDTQYF
TRBJ2-1 | TRBV5-1 | CASSSSNEQFF
TRBJ2-7 | TRBV15 | CATSSFEEGPAGQYF
TRBJ1-1 | TRBV27 | CASSLSTRGDTEAFF
TRBJ1-2 | TRBV7-9 | CASSLGGIGTF
TRBJ2-3 | TRBV7-3 | CASSLKANTDTQYF
TRBJ2-5 | TRBV7-9 | CASSPPVVAGLQETQYF
TRBJ2-7 | TRBV6-1 | CASSEEASGSYEQYF
TRBJ1-4 | TRBV6-5 | CASRGGEKLFF
TRBJ2-7 | TRBV13 | CASSAARASYEQYF
TRBJ2-3 | TRBV19 | CASDTGTGGTDTQYF
TRBJ2-1 | TRBV5-1 | CASSLAWAGGPLDEQFF
TRBJ2-7 | TRBV5-4 | CASSLSAGGVYEQYF
TRBJ2-7 | TRBV29-1 | CSVNGVAGGEEQYF
TRBJ1-4 | TRBV6-1 | CASSERQTNEKLFF
TRBJ2-3 | TRBV11-2 | CASSLSVGTFTDTQYF
TRBJ2-5 | TRBV5-1 | CASSLADSYQETQYF
TRBJ2-1 | TRBV11-3 | CASSLATGTGASEQFF
TRBJ2-1 | TRBV13 | CASSSLTSGRDAREQFF
TRBJ1-1 | TRBV27 | CASSLLTDTEAFF